This TCR beta chain was sequenced for a study of cytomegalovirus exposure and HLA in healthy donors. Of note for this clone: Its antigen is currently unknown.

General study points: There were several of the most significant clusters that appeared linked to common viral pathogens in a later analysis. The majority of CMV-associated TCR beta chains were reported as apparently HLA-restricted in a later analysis. A previous analysis found most TCR beta V segments productive roughly 87% or roughly 30% of the time.

The PCR had 60 Vbeta and 13 Jbeta primers. Original analysis: It was a later analysis that counted roughly 80 million unique TCR beta chains, of which about 10 million were shared. Method: immunoSEQ multiplex PCR; TCRdb's copy keeps in-frame clones and lacks some. V and J calls plus clone size are reproduced from that table; the DNA served to infer D and trimming. The data contain some 200,000 clones, roughly 84% of them singletons. Germline CDR1 and CDR2: SEHNR and FQNEAQ (reference sequence). The CDR3 extends over 17 amino acids. Trimming removed 5 bases from V and 0 bases from J; junction bases left unmatched: 5.

This clonotype was obtained from a boy aged 2 to 10 in good health and CMV-seronegative. The sequenced sample was PBMCs. The chain is built from TRBV7-9 and TRBJ2-3, with 13 nucleotides matching TRBD2. The chain's CDR3 is CASSPGTSGKSTDTQYF. The CDR3 DNA reads TGTGCCAGCAGCCCAGGGACTAGCGGGAAAAGCACAGATACGCAGTATTTT.